This TCR beta chain derives from a study of blood T cell repertoires in COVID-19. Across the study: Spain, Italy and the United States supplied samples that represented acute and convalescent COVID-19. T cells, B-cell-depleted T cells, or PBMCs supplied cDNA or gDNA.

Authors' processing steps: Estimates of nucleated cell counts were drawn from the amplification of reference gene primers. Measured with immunoSEQ multiplex PCR; TCRdb has only the in-frame clones, and not every one. V and J calls and clone size are those listed in that table; D and trimming were worked out from the DNA. The repertoire has about 180,000 clones, about 81% of them found once; the top ten carry 12%. Seattle patients were enrolled while actively infected and followed longitudinally. CDR3 size: 15 residues. Germline V gene sequence: CDR1 LNHNV, CDR2 YYDKDF (reference sequence). The V segment lost 2 bases and the J segment 7 bases; nucleotides outside the gene matches: 4.

The sequence was obtained from a woman older than 75 with COVID-19, enrolled during active disease. The gene calls are TRBV15 and TRBJ1-6; 8 bases are shared with TRBD1. Source material: peripheral blood. CDR3 sequence (DNA): TGTGCCACCAGCAGAACCGGGACAGGAAATTCACCCCTCCACTTT. Protein product: CATSRTGTGNSPLHF.